This TCR beta chain was recorded in a study of blood T cell repertoires in COVID-19. On the study more broadly: T cells, B-cell-depleted T cells, or PBMCs supplied cDNA or gDNA.

CDR3 length equals 11 residues. V gave up 6 bases and J gave up 3 bases, with 5 bases separating them. Germline V gene sequence: CDR1 SNHLY, CDR2 FYNNEI. TCRdb keeps only in-frame clones here, not all; method: immunoSEQ multiplex PCR. The profile shows roughly 430,000 clones, roughly 86% of them singletons. The rearrangement links TRBV2 to TRBJ1-1; no firm D call. The receptor's source is a woman aged 40 to 49 with acute COVID-19. Sequenced sample: PBMCs or T cells enriched from blood (not recorded which). CDR3 loop: CASSEYTEAFF. CDR3 bases: TGTGCCAGCAGCGAGTACACTGAAGCTTTCTTT. Filled out from reference TRBV2 and TRBJ1-1, the complete variable domain reads EPEVTQTPSHQVTQMGQEVILRCVPISNHLYFYWYRQILGQKVEFLVSFYNNEISEKSEIFDDQFSVERPDGSNFTLKIRSTKLEDSAMYFCASSEYTEAFFGQGTRLTVV.